This TCR beta chain was sequenced during a study of blood T cell repertoires in COVID-19. Study in general: Both acute and convalescent COVID-19 samples were obtained from the United States, Italy and Spain.

Profiling relied on immunoSEQ multiplex PCR, and the TCRdb table lists in-frame clones only, not all of them. The table lists hundreds of thousands of clones, roughly 90% of them singletons. Followed longitudinally, the Seattle patients had been enrolled during active infection. The sample comprised peripheral blood. This clonotype was obtained from a woman in her 70s with COVID-19, enrolled during active disease.

The CDR3 coding sequence is TGTGCCAGCAGTTTCCTTGGAGGGGCTAATGAAAAACTGTTTTTT. This translates into CASSFLGGANEKLFF. The chain is built from TRBV27 and TRBJ1-4; tentatively, D is TRBD1 (5 bases). Per the germline V gene, CDR1 is MNHEY and CDR2 is SMNVEV (reference sequence). This CDR3 has 15 amino acids. V was cut by 3 bases and J by 3 bases, with 11 bases left in between. Drawing the rest from reference TRBV27 and TRBJ1-4, the complete variable domain is EAQVTQNPRYLITVTGKKLTVTCSQNMNHEYMSWYRQDPGLGLRQIYYSMNVEVTDKGDVPEGYKVSRKEKRNFPLILESPSPNQTSLYFCASSFLGGANEKLFFGSGTQLSVL.